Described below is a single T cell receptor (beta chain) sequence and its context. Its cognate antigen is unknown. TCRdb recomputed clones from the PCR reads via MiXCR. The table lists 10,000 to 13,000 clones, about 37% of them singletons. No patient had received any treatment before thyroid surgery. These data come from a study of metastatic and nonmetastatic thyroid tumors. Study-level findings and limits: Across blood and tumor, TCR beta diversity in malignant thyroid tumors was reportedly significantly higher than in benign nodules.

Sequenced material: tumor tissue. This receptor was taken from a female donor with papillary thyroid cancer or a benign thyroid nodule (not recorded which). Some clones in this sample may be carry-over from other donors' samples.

CDR3 protein: CASQRGDTQYF. The CDR3 DNA is TGTGCCAGTCAGAGGGGCGATACGCAGTATTTT. This rearrangement joins TRBV3-1 to TRBJ2-3; D may match TRBD1 or TRBD2 (5 bases each). The germline V gene encodes CDR1 LGHDT and CDR2 YNNKEL (reference sequence). This CDR3 comprises 11 residues. V dropped 9 bases and J dropped 6 bases, with 10 bases sitting between them.